This TCR beta chain emerged from a study of cytomegalovirus exposure and HLA in healthy donors. Regarding this clone: As yet, its antigen is unknown.

Whole-study findings and limits: There were over 150 TCR beta chains listed as cytomegalovirus-associated. Later analysis demonstrated an association between a missense DCLRE1C variant and TCR beta V- and J-gene trimming. Most TCR sequences were rare, but some public TCRs occurred in many donors. In an earlier analysis, productive rearrangement rates for most beta V segments clustered near 87% or 30%.

The PCR used 60 Vbeta and 13 Jbeta primers. Data came from immunoSEQ multiplex PCR; TCRdb stores just in-frame clones and leaves some out. The sample consists of about 130,000 clones, approximately 80% of them appearing once. This receptor was identified in a male donor in good health and CMV-seropositive. Specimen: PBMCs.

The CDR3 spells CASSLGGKRTGELFF. As DNA, the CDR3 is TGCGCCAGCAGCCTAGGGGGAAAGAGAACCGGGGAGCTGTTTTTT. The V gene is TRBV5-1, the J gene TRBJ2-2, with D possibly matching TRBD1 (6 bases). The CDR3 contains 15 residues. V lost 4 bases and J 5 bases, leaving 15 bases between the germline ends. Per the germline V gene, CDR1 is SGHRS and CDR2 is YFSETQ.